The 25 T cell receptor beta chains below come from one sample, sequenced in a study of control samples from healthy donors and cancer patients (dated by TCRdb to 2019 to 2021). Receptors were amplified or captured by the immunoSEQ multiplex PCR assay. TCRdb obtained this table from immuneACCESS and retained in-frame rearrangements with V and J assigned. These tables miss some clones; where compared with another copy, unresolved V genes account for less than half of the shortfall, and the remainder is unexplained. For this sample the table gives around 250,000 clones, of which over 75% were detected only once. The ten largest clones take up 13% of the sample. Sequenced input: PBMCs. The receptors stem from a woman aged 55 to 70 with lung cancer.

This chain links TRBV3-1 (or the pseudogene TRBV3-2) with TRBJ1-4; D remains ambiguous. V lost 0 bases and J lost 4, with 9 bases in between. Germline-derived CDR1 and CDR2 are LGHDT and YNNKEL (reference sequence). The CDR3 loop spans 15 amino acids. CDR3 region: CASSQEGGFNEKLFF. CDR3 coding DNA: TGTGCCAGCAGCCAAGAAGGCGGGTTTAATGAAAAACTGTTTTTT.

The V gene is TRBV23-1, the J gene TRBJ1-4, with D unclear. TRBV23-1 counts as an open reading frame of uncertain function. The CDR3 is 14 amino acids. Trimming took 4 bases from V and 6 from J, leaving 12 bases between them. The CDR3 spells CASSPRSSDEKLFF. As DNA, the CDR3 is TGCGCCAGCAGTCCCCGGAGTTCGGATGAAAAACTGTTTTTT.

V and J are TRBV7-9 and TRBJ2-2; perhaps TRBD2 as D (6 bases). V lost 1 base and J lost 5, with 8 bases in between. The CDR3 length is 14 residues. CDR1 and CDR2 from the germline V gene are SEHNR and FQNEAQ (reference sequence). The CDR3 here is CASSLGRETGELFF. CDR3 nucleotide sequence: TGTGCCAGCAGCTTAGGGAGGGAAACCGGGGAGCTGTTTTTT.

DNA of the CDR3: TGTGCCAGCAGCTTAGAGGCAGCAAACTATGGCTACACCTTC. It translates to CASSLEAANYGYTF. The chain joins TRBV7-9 to TRBJ1-2; D is ambiguous. This CDR3 contains 14 residues. The V and J ends lost 1 base and 2 bases respectively, with 8 bases between them. Germline V gene sequence: CDR1 SEHNR, CDR2 FQNEAQ (reference sequence).

This chain uses TRBV19 with TRBJ2-3, with 8 bases matching TRBD1. After removal of 5 bases from V and 2 bases from J, the junction contained 6 bases not matched to a gene. The length of the CDR3 is 15 residues. The V gene's germline CDR1 is LNHDA and CDR2 SQIVND (reference sequence). The CDR3 bases are TGTGCCAGTAGTGTCGGACAGGGTTACACAGATACGCAGTATTTT. Translation: CASSVGQGYTDTQYF.

This sequence joins TRBV27 and TRBJ2-4, with TRBD1 as a possible D gene (7 bases). The CDR3 consists of 16 residues. The V end was cut by 2 bases, the J end by 1 base, with 12 bases between. Germline CDR1 MNHEY, CDR2 SMNVEV (reference sequence). CDR3 region: CASSLEAGGAKNIQYF. In DNA, the CDR3 is TGTGCCAGCAGTTTAGAGGCAGGGGGGGCCAAAAACATTCAGTACTTC.

The rearrangement links TRBV5-1 to TRBJ1-1; the match to TRBD1 covers 9 bases. This CDR3 contains 15 residues. V lost 4 bases, J lost 4 bases, and 8 bases stayed unmatched. CDR1 and CDR2 from the germline V gene are SGHRS and YFSETQ. CDR3 in amino acids: CASSLQGADGTEAFF. The CDR3 DNA reads TGCGCCAGCAGCCTACAGGGGGCAGATGGCACTGAAGCTTTCTTT. Combining the CDR3 with reference TRBV5-1 and TRBJ1-1 gives the whole variable domain KAGVTQTPRYLIKTRGQQVTLSCSPISGHRSVSWYQQTPGQGLQFLFEYFSETQRNKGNFPGRFSGRQFSNSRSEMNVSTLELGDSALYLCASSLQGADGTEAFFGQGTRLTVV.

Here the CDR3 DNA reads TGTGCCAGCCGACCCTTGAGTGGATCGGGTACCTTCTCCTACAATGAGCAGTTCTTC. Translating gives CASRPLSGSGTFSYNEQFF. This chain connects TRBV7-8 to TRBJ2-1, with no clear D. Looked up from germline, CDR1 is SGHVS and CDR2 is FQNEAQ. V was cut by 8 bases and J by 0 bases, with 26 bases left in between. The CDR3 has 19 residues.

The chain recombines TRBV12-3 or TRBV12-4 with TRBJ1-1; a weak D match, TRBD1 (6 bases). V lost 10 bases to trimming and J lost 3 bases, with 15 bases between them. This CDR3 region has 13 residues. CDR3 DNA sequence: TGTGCCACCCGAAGACAGGTTGACACTGAAGCTTTCTTT. Translating it yields CATRRQVDTEAFF.

This clone was counted a few times. The chain is built from TRBV19 and TRBJ2-5; TRBD1 might be the D (7 bases). Germline V gene lookup returns CDR1 LNHDA and CDR2 SQIVND (reference sequence). This CDR3 region has 15 residues. V lost 9 bases, J lost 1 base, and 18 bases lay in between. This chain's CDR3 is CASRTGGDFQETQYF. CDR3 sequence (DNA): TGTGCCAGCCGGACAGGAGGGGACTTCCAAGAGACCCAGTACTTC.

In its sample, this clone was seen a few times. The genes are TRBV7-2 and TRBJ1-6; perhaps TRBD1 as D (5 bases). The V end lost 4 bases, the J end lost 7 bases, and 14 bases lay between the germline ends. The CDR3 is 15 residues long. Germline lookup yields CDR1 SGHTA and CDR2 FQGNSA. The CDR3 reads CASSSSRDRNSPLHF. The CDR3 nucleotides are TGTGCCAGCAGCTCTAGCAGGGATCGGAATTCACCCCTCCACTTT. The full variable domain, rest sourced from reference TRBV7-2 and TRBJ1-6, is GAGVSQSPSNKVTEKGKDVELRCDPISGHTALYWYRQSLGQGLEFLIYFQGNSAPDKSGLPSDRFSAERTGGSVSTLTIQRTQQEDSAVYLCASSSSRDRNSPLHFGNGTRLTVT.

In this sample, this clone turned up once. The V call is TRBV5-1, the J call TRBJ2-3, with 10 bases matching TRBD2. In germline, CDR1 is SGHRS, CDR2 YFSETQ. The CDR3 is 14 amino acids. V lost 1 base to trimming and J lost 7 bases; unmatched junction nucleotides: 3. Written as DNA, the CDR3 is TGCGCCAGCAGCTTGACTAGCGGGGATAATACGCAGTATTTT. Translated: CASSLTSGDNTQYF.

The V and J genes are TRBV7-2 and TRBJ1-5; D is ambiguous. V was pared by 5 bases and J by 0 bases, with 14 bases between. CDR1 is SGHTA and CDR2 is FQGNSA in the germline V gene. The CDR3 is 16 residues long. The DNA for the CDR3 is TGTGCCAGCAGCCCCTACCGGGCCAATAGCAATCAGCCCCAGCATTTT. This translates into CASSPYRANSNQPQHF. The full variable domain, with the rest looked up from reference TRBV7-2 and TRBJ1-5, is GAGVSQSPSNKVTEKGKDVELRCDPISGHTALYWYRQSLGQGLEFLIYFQGNSAPDKSGLPSDRFSAERTGGSVSTLTIQRTQQEDSAVYLCASSPYRANSNQPQHFGDGTRLSIL.

V and J are TRBV5-1 and TRBJ2-2; TRBD2 matches at 7 bases. The V gene's germline CDR1 is SGHRS and CDR2 YFSETQ. The CDR3 sequence is 14 residues long. Germline trimming cut 8 bases from V and 5 bases from J; bases unmatched to any gene: 9. The CDR3 region has the DNA TGCGCCAGTCAACGGGAGGTCTCAACCGGGGAGCTGTTTTTT. It codes for CASQREVSTGELFF.

The rearrangement links TRBV15 to TRBJ1-2; D might be TRBD1 (6 bases). The CDR3 has 13 residues. Germline V CDR1 and CDR2: LNHNV, YYDKDF (reference sequence). The V end lost 4 bases, the J end lost 8 bases, and 14 bases lay between the germline ends. The CDR3 DNA is TGTGCCACCAGCACTCCAGGGGAAGGCGGCTACACCTTC. Amino acid sequence: CATSTPGEGGYTF.

This clone was detected only a few times. The chain combines TRBV7-3 with TRBJ2-1; possibly TRBD1 or TRBD2 for D (5 bases each). Per germline, CDR1 SGHTA and CDR2 FQGTGA. This CDR3 comprises 13 residues. Trimming pared 5 bases from V and 5 bases from J, leaving 10 bases between. CDR3: CASSLGPNNEQFF. Here the CDR3 DNA reads TGTGCCAGCAGCCTGGGACCGAACAATGAGCAGTTCTTC.

The V and J genes are TRBV2 and TRBJ1-5; tentative D call: TRBD1 (6 bases). V lost 7 bases to trimming and J lost 3 bases, with 13 bases between them. The CDR3 consists of 14 residues. From germline, CDR1 is SNHLY and CDR2 FYNNEI. The CDR3 protein is CASTIQGVNQPQHF. The CDR3 DNA is TGTGCCAGCACCATACAGGGAGTCAATCAGCCCCAGCATTTT.

CDR3 protein: CASSGDPGFVTEAFF. CDR3 DNA: TGTGCCAGCAGCGGGGATCCAGGGTTTGTCACTGAAGCTTTCTTT. The chain links TRBV25-1 to TRBJ1-1, with TRBD1 as a possible D gene (5 bases). The V gene's germline CDR1 is MGHDK and CDR2 SYGVNS. CDR3 length: 15 residues. Trimming stripped 6 bases from V and 4 bases from J, with 18 bases between.

The V and J genes are TRBV3-1 (or the pseudogene TRBV3-2) and TRBJ1-3; TRBD1 agrees at 7 bases. The CDR3 loop spans 16 amino acids. The trim removed 4 bases at V and 2 bases at J, leaving 8 bases unmatched. Looked up from germline, CDR1 is LGHDT and CDR2 is YNNKEL (reference sequence). The CDR3, as DNA: TGTGCCAGCAGCCCTACAGGGGTTTTTACTGGAAACACCATATATTTT. It is translated as CASSPTGVFTGNTIYF.

The rearrangement links TRBV25-1 to TRBJ2-1, with 10 bases identical to TRBD2. This CDR3 has 15 amino acids. The J segment lost 10 bases and the V segment lost 8 bases, leaving 14 bases of the junction unmatched. CDR1 is MGHDK and CDR2 is SYGVNS in the germline V gene. This CDR3 reads CASGTNLAGGGEQFF. CDR3 sequence (DNA): TGTGCCAGCGGGACAAACTTAGCGGGAGGAGGAGAGCAGTTCTTC.

Details on this clone: A much larger clone is a single base away; this may be a read error. The V gene is TRBV5-6, the J gene TRBJ1-1, with D possibly matching TRBD1 (5 bases). Trimming took 4 bases from V and 1 from J, leaving 8 bases between them. This CDR3 region has 13 residues. Germline CDR1 reads SGHDT; CDR2 reads YYEEEE. CDR3 sequence (DNA): TGTGCCAGCAGCCTGGGGGGGAACACTGAAGCTTTCTTT. Amino acid sequence: CASSLGGNTEAFF.

This rearrangement joins TRBV7-3 to TRBJ1-1, with D possibly being TRBD1 (5 bases). CDR3 length: 11 residues. CDR1 SGHTA and CDR2 FQGTGA come from the germline V gene. V was pared by 5 bases and J by 8 bases, with 9 bases between. Here the CDR3 DNA reads TGTGCCAGCAGCCCAGGGAACGAAGCTTTCTTT. Its translation: CASSPGNEAFF.

The chain has TRBV5-4 and TRBJ2-5; D unclear. V was pared by 3 bases and J by 1 base, with 7 bases between. Germline V gene data show CDR1 as SGHNT and CDR2 as YYREEE (reference sequence). The CDR3 runs to 13 residues. CDR3 bases: TGTGCCAGCAGCTCCCAACCCCAAGAGACCCAGTACTTC. It codes for CASSSQPQETQYF.

This clone appeared a single time. This chain uses TRBV10-2 with TRBJ1-2; possibly TRBD1 for D (5 bases). The CDR3 contains 12 residues. Per germline, CDR1 WSHSY and CDR2 SAAADI. V shed 3 bases and J shed 6 bases, with 8 bases lying between them. CDR3 sequence: CASSDRGHGYTF. The CDR3, as DNA: TGCGCCAGCAGTGACCGGGGCCATGGCTACACCTTC.

The chain joins TRBV3-1 (or the pseudogene TRBV3-2) to TRBJ2-3, with 9 bases lining up with TRBD2. The germline V gene encodes CDR1 LGHDT and CDR2 YNNKEL (reference sequence). The CDR3 is 16 residues long. The J segment lost 6 bases and the V segment lost 0 bases, leaving 7 bases of the junction unmatched. The CDR3 nucleotides read TGTGCCAGCAGCCAAGATCCTAGCGGGGTAATGGATACGCAGTATTTT. Its protein is CASSQDPSGVMDTQYF.